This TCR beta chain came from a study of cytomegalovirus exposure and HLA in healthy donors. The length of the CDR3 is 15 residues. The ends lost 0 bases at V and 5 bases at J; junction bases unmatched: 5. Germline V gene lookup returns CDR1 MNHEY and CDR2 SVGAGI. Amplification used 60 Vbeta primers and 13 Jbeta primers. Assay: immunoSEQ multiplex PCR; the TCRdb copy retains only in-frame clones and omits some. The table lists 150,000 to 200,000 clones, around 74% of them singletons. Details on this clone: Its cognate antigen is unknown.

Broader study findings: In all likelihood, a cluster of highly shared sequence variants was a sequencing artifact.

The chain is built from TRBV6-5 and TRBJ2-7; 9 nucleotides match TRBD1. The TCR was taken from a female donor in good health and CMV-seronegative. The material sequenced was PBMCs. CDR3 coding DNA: TGTGCCAGCAGTTACTCCGGGACAGGGAGAAACGAGCAGTACTTC. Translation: CASSYSGTGRNEQYF.